This T cell receptor beta chain was recorded in a study of tumor-infiltrating lymphocytes in localized non-small cell lung cancer. Study-wide background: Each patient gave resected tumor and non-adjacent uninvolved lung tissue.

Notes on this clone: Its antigen remains unidentified.

Whole-study findings and limits: TCRbeta sequencing showed higher T cell infiltration in tumors than uninvolved lung.

Sequenced by immunoSEQ multiplex PCR; TCRdb stores in-frame clones only, minus some. The sample consists of some 8,400 clones, 60% to 85% of them appearing once. The sequenced sample consisted of uninvolved lung tissue not adjacent to the tumor. The TCR was taken from a human donor with non-small cell lung cancer.

CDR3 loop: CAWNVRDRGNYGYTF. As DNA, the CDR3 is TGTGCCTGGAATGTTCGGGACAGGGGTAACTATGGCTACACCTTC. This chain joins TRBV30 and TRBJ1-2; TRBD1 agrees at 10 bases. The CDR3 totals 15 residues. The trim removed 4 bases at V and 1 base at J, leaving 6 bases unmatched. The germline V gene encodes CDR1 GTSNPN and CDR2 SVGIG (reference sequence). Together with reference TRBV30 and TRBJ1-2, the CDR3 gives the full variable domain: SQTIHQWPATLVQPVGSPLSLECTVEGTSNPNLYWYRQAAGRGLQLLFYSVGIGQISSEVPQNLSASRPQDRQFILSSKKLLLSDSGFYLCAWNVRDRGNYGYTFGSGTRLTVV.